These T cell receptor beta chains were read from a single sample in a study of cytomegalovirus exposure and HLA in healthy donors. Profiled with immunoSEQ multiplex PCR; TCRdb holds only in-frame clones, not every one. The sample comprises more than 80,000 clones, about four fifths of which are singletons, and over 4.5% rests with the top ten. The sequencing sample was made of PBMCs. These receptors all stem from a man younger than 35 in good health and CMV-seropositive. The CDR3 runs from the conserved cysteine through the conserved F or W. D genes are given only for firm matches. A row's size may be missing; if present it is once, few, many or a size class.

j_call	v_call	d_call	clone_size	cdr3_nt	cdr3_aa
TRBJ2-1	TRBV9	TRBD2	.	TGTGCCAGCAGCGTAGGACTAGCCAGCGACAATGAGCAGTTCTTC	CASSVGLASDNEQFF
TRBJ2-7	TRBV7-6	.	.	TGTGCCAGCAGCTTAAAGGGGGATATCTCCTACGAGCAGTACTTC	CASSLKGDISYEQYF
TRBJ1-1	TRBV7-2	TRBD1	few	TGTGCCAGCACCAGGACAGGGGGCAACACTGAAGCTTTCTTT	CASTRTGGNTEAFF
TRBJ1-1	TRBV6-1	.	.	TGTGCCAGCAGTGAAGTAGCTGAAGCTTTCTTT	CASSEVAEAFF
TRBJ1-5	TRBV6-1	.	.	TGTGCCAGCAGTCATCAACTGGATCAGCCCCAGCATTTT	CASSHQLDQPQHF
TRBJ2-2	TRBV10-3	TRBD1	few	TGTGCCATCACCCGGGACAGTAGGGTCGACACCGGGGAGCTGTTTTTT	CAITRDSRVDTGELFF
TRBJ2-7	TRBV13	.	.	TGTGCCAGCAGCATCCGGGACTCGCTCCGCTCCTACGAGCAGTACTTC	CASSIRDSLRSYEQYF
TRBJ1-2	TRBV19	.	.	TGTGCCAGTAAGTCAGGGACTCCTGCTAACTATGGCTACACCTTC	CASKSGTPANYGYTF
TRBJ1-1	TRBV11-2	.	.	TGTGCCAGCAGCTATACAGGGTTGAACACTGAAGCTTTCTTT	CASSYTGLNTEAFF
TRBJ1-1	TRBV6-5	.	.	TGTGCCAGCACCGACGGGGGTTACCCTGAAGCTTTCTTT	CASTDGGYPEAFF
TRBJ2-3	TRBV10-3	.	.	TGTGCCATCAGTGCCCGCGGATCCCGCACAGATACGCAGTATTTT	CAISARGSRTDTQYF
TRBJ1-1	TRBV6-6	TRBD1	.	TGTGCCAGCAGTCAGGGGGCCACTGAAGCTTTCTTT	CASSQGATEAFF
TRBJ2-7	TRBV5-1	.	.	TGCGCCAGCAGCTCCACAGGGGGAGGGAGAGAGCAGTACTTC	CASSSTGGGREQYF
TRBJ1-1	TRBV11-3	TRBD1	once	TGTGCCAGCAGCCTACGACAGGGCCAAGCTTTCTTT	CASSLRQGQAFF
TRBJ1-2	TRBV6-1	.	.	TGTGCCAGCAGTGAAGCCCAGGGGAAGTATGGCTACACCTTC	CASSEAQGKYGYTF
TRBJ1-4	TRBV18	.	few	TGTGCCAGCTCACCGTCGCGGGGCGAAAAACTGTTTTTT	CASSPSRGEKLFF
TRBJ2-7	TRBV6-5	TRBD2	.	TGTGCCAGCAGTTCCCGGGACTACACCATCGAGCAGTACTTC	CASSSRDYTIEQYF
TRBJ2-7	TRBV12-2	.	few	TGTGCAAGTCGCTTCTCGGACAACTCCTACGAGCAGTACTTC	CASRFSDNSYEQYF
TRBJ2-1	TRBV28	.	once	TGTGCCGGGGCTGCCTCATCCTACAATGAGCAGTTCTTC	CAGAASSYNEQFF
TRBJ1-1	TRBV6-5	.	.	TGTGCCAGTTGGGGCCGGGGGTCGGGGAGCACTGAAGCTTTCTTT	CASWGRGSGSTEAFF
TRBJ1-4	TRBV5-1	.	few	TGCGCCAGCAGCCCCAGCGCAACTAATGAAAAACTGTTTTTT	CASSPSATNEKLFF
TRBJ2-7	TRBV2	.	.	TGTGCCAGCAGTGACGACTCCGCCTACGAGCAGTACTTC	CASSDDSAYEQYF
TRBJ1-1	TRBV7-9	.	.	TGTGCCAGCCGCACGCCGGCAAGGTTCGGGGTGAACACTGAAGCTTTCTTT	CASRTPARFGVNTEAFF
TRBJ2-5	TRBV5-4	TRBD2	.	TGTGCCAGCAGCCCCGGGACTAGCGGGAGTAGGGTTGAGACCCAGTACTTC	CASSPGTSGSRVETQYF
TRBJ1-4	TRBV5-1	TRBD1	.	TGCGCCAGCAGCCTAGGGACAGGGCAGGCTGAAAAACTGTTTTTT	CASSLGTGQAEKLFF
TRBJ2-7	TRBV7-2	TRBD2	.	TGTGCCAGCAGCTTTTCGGCGGGAGGTCTCATCGAGCAGTACTTC	CASSFSAGGLIEQYF
TRBJ2-2	TRBV29-1	.	.	TGCAGCGTTGATAACGGTTCCGGGGAGCTGTTTTTT	CSVDNGSGELFF
TRBJ2-1	TRBV5-1	TRBD2	.	TGCGCCAGCAGCTCAACGGGAGCGGGGAATGAGCAGTTCTTC	CASSSTGAGNEQFF
TRBJ2-1	TRBV7-3	TRBD2	.	TGTGCCAGCAGCTCCGGGACTAGCGCGGGTGAGCAGTTCTTC	CASSSGTSAGEQFF
TRBJ1-1	TRBV19	.	.	TGTGCCAGTAGTATAGACTCACAGGCTGAAGCTTTCTTT	CASSIDSQAEAFF
TRBJ2-3	TRBV29-1	.	.	TGCAGCGTTGTAACTAGCCATAGCACAGATACGCAGTATTTT	CSVVTSHSTDTQYF
TRBJ1-1	TRBV14	.	.	TGTGCCAGCAGCCTCACACGACAGTTAGGAGCTTTCTTT	CASSLTRQLGAFF
TRBJ2-1	TRBV6-5	.	.	TGTGCCAGCAGTTACTCGGCAGACAATGAGCAGTTCTTC	CASSYSADNEQFF
TRBJ1-2	TRBV29-1	.	.	TGCAGCGTTCTAACCGATGGCTACACCTTC	CSVLTDGYTF
TRBJ1-4	TRBV10-3	.	few	TGTGCGGGGGGGATAGTTGAAAAACTGTTTTTT	CAGGIVEKLFF
TRBJ2-7	TRBV2	TRBD1	.	TGTGCCAGCAGGGGACAGGGTAGGGTCCTCTACGAGCAGTACTTC	CASRGQGRVLYEQYF
TRBJ1-1	TRBV28	.	.	TGTGCCAGCCCCCCGATTGGTACAGCCGCTAACACTGAAGCTTTCTTT	CASPPIGTAANTEAFF
TRBJ1-5	TRBV28	TRBD1	.	TGTGCCAGCAGGACAGGGAACCAGCCCCAGCATTTT	CASRTGNQPQHF
TRBJ2-5	TRBV6-5	TRBD1	.	TGTGCCAGCAGTCGTGGGACAGGACAAGAGACCCAGTACTTC	CASSRGTGQETQYF
TRBJ2-7	TRBV18	TRBD2	.	TGTGCCAGCTCACCGGGTTTAGGCGGGAGTGCCCACGAGCAGTACTTC	CASSPGLGGSAHEQYF
TRBJ1-4	TRBV5-6	.	.	TGTGCCAGCAGCTGGAGACAGTATAATGAAAAACTGTTTTTT	CASSWRQYNEKLFF
TRBJ1-2	TRBV5-6	TRBD1	.	TGTGCCAGCAGCTCACAGGGGTTTGGCTACACCTTC	CASSSQGFGYTF
TRBJ2-5	TRBV5-1	.	.	TGCGCCAGCAGCCAGACTAGGTTTGGGGAGACCCAGTACTTC	CASSQTRFGETQYF
TRBJ2-5	TRBV5-1	TRBD1	.	TGCGCCAGCAGCACCGGGACAGCCTCGGCGGGAGAGACCCAGTACTTC	CASSTGTASAGETQYF
TRBJ2-3	TRBV29-1	.	few	TGCAGCGTTGAAACCTACAGGGACCCGGGTACGCAGTATTTT	CSVETYRDPGTQYF
TRBJ2-2	TRBV4-1	TRBD2	once	TGCGCCAGCAGCCAAGATAGCGGGAGGGACACCGGGGAGCTGTTTTTT	CASSQDSGRDTGELFF
TRBJ2-7	TRBV23-1	.	.	TGCGCCAGCACCCCGCCAGGGTATTCCTACGAGCAGTACTTC	CASTPPGYSYEQYF
TRBJ1-1	TRBV4-1	.	few	TGCGCCAGCAGCCAACAAAGGACAGTTCGTGAAGCTTTCTTT	CASSQQRTVREAFF
TRBJ2-7	TRBV13	TRBD2	.	TGTGCCAGCAGAACGGGGGGGAGCTCCTACGAGCAGTACTTC	CASRTGGSSYEQYF